This T cell receptor delta chain was recorded in a study of Vδ1+ human thymocytes. General study findings and limits: Despite high sort purity, roughly 20% of thymic T cell receptor delta sequences were Vdelta2. The authors advised highly purified populations and single-cell validation. In the thymus, TRG and TRD repertoires looked highly polyclonal with Gaussian CDR3 lengths.

This clone was seen only a few times. Its cognate antigen is unknown. The CDR3 is 15 residues long. CDR1 TSWWSYY and CDR2 QGS come from the germline V gene. Trimming shortened V by 4 bases and J by 5 bases, and 17 bases separated the two germline ends. The template was reverse-transcribed extracted RNA. Multiplex PCR used pooled V-gene forward primers and a constant-region reverse primer to amplify CDR3s. TCRdb fed the multiplex PCR reads to CATT. In the table there are roughly 55,000 delta-chain clones, about a sixth of which are singletons. This TCR came from a boy in the first two years of life who had congenital heart surgery. The sequencing sample was made of Vdelta1+ gamma-delta thymocytes from the thymus. The sample's subset: FACS-sorted CD3+ TCRalphabeta- TCRVdelta1+ TCRVdelta2- thymocytes. This chain uses TRDV1 with TRDJ1; D not resolved. The CDR3 loop is CALGGHLGRLDKLIF. CDR3 nucleotide sequence: TGTGCTCTTGGGGGACACCTCGGGAGGCTTGATAAACTCATCTTT.